The present TCR beta chain was sequenced within a study of Ad26.COV2.S vaccination and SARS-CoV-2 variants. Indicated treatment: approximately 18 received Ad26.COV2.S at low or high dose, single or two shots; roughly five received placebo; per-sample allocation not given. Samples came from day 63 after the first vaccine or placebo injection. Sequencing used immunoSEQ multiplex PCR; TCRdb keeps in-frame clones, though not all of them. The sample holds 350,000 to 500,000 clones, 90% seen once. Per the germline V gene, CDR1 is SGDLS and CDR2 is YYNGEE. The CDR3 length is 15 residues. Between the trimmed V and J ends, which lost 2 bases and 0 bases, there was a span of 9 bases.

V usage is TRBV9 and J usage is TRBJ2-1; no clear D. The material was peripheral blood, obtained in a trial of Ad26.COV2.S vaccine versus placebo. This clonotype originated in a person between 18 and 65 years old who received the Ad26.COV2.S COVID-19 vaccine or a placebo. CDR3 loop: CASSVEATSYNEQFF. Here the CDR3 DNA reads TGTGCCAGCAGCGTTGAGGCGACCTCCTACAATGAGCAGTTCTTC. Full variable domain (missing parts from reference TRBV9 and TRBJ2-1): DSGVTQTPKHLITATGQRVTLRCSPRSGDLSVYWYQQSLDQGLQFLIQYYNGEERAKGNILERFSAQQFPDLHSELNLSSLELGDSALYFCASSVEATSYNEQFFGPGTRLTVL.